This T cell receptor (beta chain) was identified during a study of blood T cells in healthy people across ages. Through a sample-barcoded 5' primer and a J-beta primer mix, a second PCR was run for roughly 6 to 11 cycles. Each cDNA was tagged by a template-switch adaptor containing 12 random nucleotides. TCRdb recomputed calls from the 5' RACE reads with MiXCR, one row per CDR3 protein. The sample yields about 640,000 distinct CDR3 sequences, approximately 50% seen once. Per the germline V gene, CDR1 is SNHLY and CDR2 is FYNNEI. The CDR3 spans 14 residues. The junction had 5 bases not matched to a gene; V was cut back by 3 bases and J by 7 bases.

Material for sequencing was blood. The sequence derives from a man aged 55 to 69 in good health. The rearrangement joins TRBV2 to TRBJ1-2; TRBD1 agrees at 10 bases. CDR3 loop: CASSDRGTGAGYTF. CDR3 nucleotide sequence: TGTGCCAGCAGTGATAGGGGGACAGGGGCTGGCTACACCTTC.